The clone carrying this T cell receptor beta chain has only a few counts. The data were taken from a study of T cell repertoires in cytomegalovirus infection. Using its own MiXCR run on the reads, TCRdb lists one record per CDR3 protein. The sample has about 360,000 distinct CDR3 sequences, 15% to 20% seen once. This CDR3 spans 12 amino acids. The V end was cut by 8 bases, the J end by 5 bases, with 13 bases between. The receptor was isolated from a human donor in good health (CMV status not recorded). Some clones in this sample may be carry-over from other donors' samples. The sequencing sample was made of PBMCs. The chain carries TRBV12-3 or TRBV12-4 and TRBJ2-7; TRBD1 might be the D (7 bases). CDR3 coding DNA: TGTGCCAGCTCGGGGGACAGAAACGAGCAGTACTTC. Amino acid sequence: CASSGDRNEQYF.